Described below is a single T cell receptor beta chain sequence and its context. These data are taken from a study of graft-versus-host responses after intestinal transplantation. Study overall: Every recipient underwent anti-thymocyte globulin induction, then tacrolimus and steroids for roughly three years. Regarding the study as a whole: Within allografts, high graft-versus-host to host-versus-graft clonal ratios were seen among patients with graft-donor T cell macrochimerism.

Libraries were prepared by immunoSEQ multiplex PCR; TCRdb keeps only in-frame clonotypes and omits some of them. Found here are about 14,000 clones, 35% to 40% of them singletons; the top ten hold around 1.1%. Dividing CFSE-low CD3+CD4+ and CD3+CD8+ responders were isolated by sorting after the reaction. Unmatched junction bases numbered 2, after V lost 5 bases and J lost 5 bases. Germline CDR1 and CDR2: MNHNS and SASEGT. CDR3 size: 12 residues. This chain connects TRBV6-1 to TRBJ1-1; 7 bases are a match to TRBD1. The material sequenced was alloreactive CD4+ T cells from a mixed lymphocyte reaction culture, taken before intestinal transplant. Subset indicated: CFSE-low proliferating T cells sorted from roughly six-day pre-transplant mixed lymphocyte reaction (GvH or HvG direction). The sequence was obtained from a human patient who received an intestinal transplant. The CDR3 reads CASSSQGTEAFF. The CDR3 DNA is TGTGCCAGCAGTTCACAGGGGACTGAAGCTTTCTTT.